This T cell receptor (beta chain) came from a study of T-cell memory formation after mild COVID-19. Study details: TCR clusters were largely donor specific.

TCRdb re-derived calls from the 5' RACE reads in MiXCR, one entry per CDR3 protein. Found here are about 470,000 distinct CDR3 sequences, around a quarter of them singletons; the top ten hold around an eighth. CDR3 length equals 14 residues. Looked up from germline, CDR1 is SGDLS and CDR2 is YYNGEE. Trimming shortened V by 1 base and J by 7 bases, and 14 bases separated the two germline ends. This receptor was obtained from an adult woman who had mild COVID-19 (a few samples of this study predate the infection). Cell type and time point are not known. The sample comprised PBMCs or a T cell subset sorted from them (not recorded which). The chain uses TRBV9 and TRBJ2-5; a possible D gene is TRBD1 (5 bases). The CDR3 sequence is CASSVLQEGVTQYF. CDR3 in DNA: TGTGCCAGCAGCGTACTACAGGAAGGAGTGACCCAGTACTTC. The full variable domain, its missing parts supplied by reference TRBV9 and TRBJ2-5, is DSGVTQTPKHLITATGQRVTLRCSPRSGDLSVYWYQQSLDQGLQFLIQYYNGEERAKGNILERFSAQQFPDLHSELNLSSLELGDSALYFCASSVLQEGVTQYFGPGTRLLVL.